This T cell receptor (beta chain) is drawn from a study of T-cell memory formation after mild COVID-19. TCRdb independently ran MiXCR on the 5' RACE reads; one entry per CDR3 protein. This sample has roughly 450,000 distinct CDR3 sequences, with roughly 18% found just once. Trimming stripped 4 bases from V and 2 bases from J, with 20 bases between. The CDR3 totals 16 residues. In germline, CDR1 is DFQATT, CDR2 SNEGSKA (reference sequence). Study-wide findings and caveats: CD4+ contracting clones lay mainly in CM and EM, CD8+ ones in EMRA. While clones contracting from day 15 to 85 were balanced between CD4 and CD8, later expanders leaned CD4+.

Comments on this clonotype: Its antigen is not known.

The sample comprised PBMCs or a T cell subset sorted from them (not recorded which). This chain connects TRBV20-1 to TRBJ2-5; perhaps TRBD2 as D (6 bases). This receptor was identified in an adult woman who had mild COVID-19 (a few samples of this study predate the infection). Cell type and time point are not known. CDR3 loop: CSANSWGEEVQETQYF. CDR3 nucleotide sequence: TGCAGTGCTAACAGCTGGGGGGAAGAGGTTCAAGAGACCCAGTACTTC.